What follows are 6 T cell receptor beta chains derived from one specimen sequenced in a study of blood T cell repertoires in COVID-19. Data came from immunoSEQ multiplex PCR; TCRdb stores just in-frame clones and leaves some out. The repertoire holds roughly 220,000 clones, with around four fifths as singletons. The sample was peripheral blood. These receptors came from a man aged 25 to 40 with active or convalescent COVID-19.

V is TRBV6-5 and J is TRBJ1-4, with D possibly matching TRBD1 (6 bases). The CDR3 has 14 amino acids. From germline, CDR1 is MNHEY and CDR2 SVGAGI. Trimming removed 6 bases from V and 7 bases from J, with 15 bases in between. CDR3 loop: CASSSGALGEKLFF. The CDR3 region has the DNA TGTGCCAGCAGCTCAGGGGCTTTAGGTGAAAAACTGTTTTTT.

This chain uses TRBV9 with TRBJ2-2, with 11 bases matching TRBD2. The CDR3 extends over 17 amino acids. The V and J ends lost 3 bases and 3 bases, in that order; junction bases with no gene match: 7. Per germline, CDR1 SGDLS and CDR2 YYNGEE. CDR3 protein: CASSALGTSGDTGELFF. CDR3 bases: TGTGCCAGCAGCGCCCTGGGGACTAGCGGAGACACCGGGGAGCTGTTTTTT.

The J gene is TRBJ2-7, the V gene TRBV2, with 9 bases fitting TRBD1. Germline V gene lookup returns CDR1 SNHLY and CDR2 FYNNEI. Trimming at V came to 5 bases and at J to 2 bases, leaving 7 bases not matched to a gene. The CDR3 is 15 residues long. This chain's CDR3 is CASSSWGQGAYEQYF. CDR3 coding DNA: TGTGCCAGCAGTTCTTGGGGACAGGGTGCCTACGAGCAGTACTTC.

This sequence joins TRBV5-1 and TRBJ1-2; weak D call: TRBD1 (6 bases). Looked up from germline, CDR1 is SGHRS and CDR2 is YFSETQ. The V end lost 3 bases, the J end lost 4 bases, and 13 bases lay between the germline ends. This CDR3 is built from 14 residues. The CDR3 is CASSSDRRPYGYTF. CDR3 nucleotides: TGCGCCAGCAGCTCGGACAGACGCCCCTATGGCTACACCTTC. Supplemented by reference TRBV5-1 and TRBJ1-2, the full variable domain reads KAGVTQTPRYLIKTRGQQVTLSCSPISGHRSVSWYQQTPGQGLQFLFEYFSETQRNKGNFPGRFSGRQFSNSRSEMNVSTLELGDSALYLCASSSDRRPYGYTFGSGTRLTVV.

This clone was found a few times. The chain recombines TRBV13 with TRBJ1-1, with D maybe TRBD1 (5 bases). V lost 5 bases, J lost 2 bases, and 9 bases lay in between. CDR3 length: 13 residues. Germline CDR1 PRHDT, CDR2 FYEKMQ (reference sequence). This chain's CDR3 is CASSTGLNTEAFF. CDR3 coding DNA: TGTGCCAGCAGCACAGGCTTAAACACTGAAGCTTTCTTT.

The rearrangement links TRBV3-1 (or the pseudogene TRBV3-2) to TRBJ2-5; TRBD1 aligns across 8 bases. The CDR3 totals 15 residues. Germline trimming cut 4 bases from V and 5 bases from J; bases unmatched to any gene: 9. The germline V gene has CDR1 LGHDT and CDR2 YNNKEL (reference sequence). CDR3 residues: CASSLWDRSRETQYF. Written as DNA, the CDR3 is TGTGCCAGCAGCCTCTGGGACAGGTCAAGGGAGACCCAGTACTTC.